The source of this T cell receptor (beta chain) is a study of blood T cells in healthy people across ages. Study-wide results and caveats: The fall in TCR beta diversity per million T cells was roughly linear with age.

A second PCR, run for 7 to 11 cycles, used a sample-barcoded 5' primer plus a J-beta primer mix. Carrying 12 random nucleotides, a template-switch adaptor labeled each individual cDNA molecule. TCRdb redid the calling of the 5' RACE reads with MiXCR, one entry per CDR3 protein. Here the sample spans fewer than 2,000,000 distinct CDR3 sequences, roughly two fifths being singletons. Concerning this clonotype itself: Its antigen remains unidentified.

A minimum of 6 million PBMCs was isolated per sample. Samples each had at least 5.5 micrograms of total RNA extracted. CDR3 length: 12 amino acids. Germline-derived CDR1 and CDR2 are SQVTM and ANQGSEA. The chain is built from TRBV29-1 and TRBJ2-7, with a possible D match to TRBD2 (6 bases). With the DNA end fitting TRBJ2-5 better, the J assignment may be wrong. This TCR was sampled from a human donor in good health. Sequenced: blood. CDR3 amino acids: CSVVTSGETQYF. In DNA form, the CDR3 reads TGCAGCGTCGTGACTAGTGGGGAGACCCAGTACTTC.